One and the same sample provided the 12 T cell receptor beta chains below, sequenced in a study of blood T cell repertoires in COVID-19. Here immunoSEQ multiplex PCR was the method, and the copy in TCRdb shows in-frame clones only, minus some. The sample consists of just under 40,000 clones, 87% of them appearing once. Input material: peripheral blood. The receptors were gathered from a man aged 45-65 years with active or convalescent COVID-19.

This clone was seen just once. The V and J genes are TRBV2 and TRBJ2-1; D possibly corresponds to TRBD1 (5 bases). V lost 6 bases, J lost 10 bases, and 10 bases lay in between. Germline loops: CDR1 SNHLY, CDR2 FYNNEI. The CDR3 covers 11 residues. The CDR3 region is CASSPQGEQFF. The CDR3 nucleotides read TGTGCCAGCAGCCCTCAGGGAGAGCAGTTCTTC.

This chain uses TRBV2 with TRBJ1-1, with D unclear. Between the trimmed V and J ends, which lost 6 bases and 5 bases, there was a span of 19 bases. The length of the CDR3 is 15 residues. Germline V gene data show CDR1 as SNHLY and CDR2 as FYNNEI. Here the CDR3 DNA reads TGTGCCAGCAGCCCAAGGAGCGCTGAGGTTACTGAAGCTTTCTTT. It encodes CASSPRSAEVTEAFF.

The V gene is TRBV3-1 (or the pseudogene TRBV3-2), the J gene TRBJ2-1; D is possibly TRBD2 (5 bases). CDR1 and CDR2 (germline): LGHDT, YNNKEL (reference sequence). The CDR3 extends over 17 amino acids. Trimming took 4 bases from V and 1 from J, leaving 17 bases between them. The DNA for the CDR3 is TGTGCCAGCAGCCGGACTCCTCGAACCTCGTCCTACAATGAGCAGTTCTTC. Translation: CASSRTPRTSSYNEQFF.

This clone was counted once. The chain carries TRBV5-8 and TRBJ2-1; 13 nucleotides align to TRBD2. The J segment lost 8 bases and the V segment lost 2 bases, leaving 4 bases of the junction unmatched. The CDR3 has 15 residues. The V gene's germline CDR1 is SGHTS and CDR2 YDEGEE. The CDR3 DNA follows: TGTGCCAGCAGCTTAGGACTAGCGGGGGTGGATGAGCAGTTCTTC. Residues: CASSLGLAGVDEQFF.

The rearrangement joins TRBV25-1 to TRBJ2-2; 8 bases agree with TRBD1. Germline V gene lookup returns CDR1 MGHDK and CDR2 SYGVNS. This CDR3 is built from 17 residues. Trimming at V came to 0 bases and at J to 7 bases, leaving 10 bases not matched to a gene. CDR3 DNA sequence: TGTGCCAGCAGTGAATATGCCTTGGCAGGGGGCGGCGGGGAGCTGTTTTTT. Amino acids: CASSEYALAGGGGELFF.

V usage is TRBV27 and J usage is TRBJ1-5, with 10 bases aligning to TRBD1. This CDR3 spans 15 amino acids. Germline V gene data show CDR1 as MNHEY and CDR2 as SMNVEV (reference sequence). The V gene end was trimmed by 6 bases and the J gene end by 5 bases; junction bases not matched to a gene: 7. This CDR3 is CASRKTGGMDQPQHF. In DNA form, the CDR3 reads TGTGCCAGCAGAAAGACAGGGGGCATGGATCAGCCCCAGCATTTT.

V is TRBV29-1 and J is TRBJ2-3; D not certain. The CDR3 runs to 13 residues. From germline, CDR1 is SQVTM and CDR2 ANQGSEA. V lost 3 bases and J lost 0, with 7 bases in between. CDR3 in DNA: TGCAGCGTTGACCCGGGTAGCACAGATACGCAGTATTTT. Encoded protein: CSVDPGSTDTQYF.

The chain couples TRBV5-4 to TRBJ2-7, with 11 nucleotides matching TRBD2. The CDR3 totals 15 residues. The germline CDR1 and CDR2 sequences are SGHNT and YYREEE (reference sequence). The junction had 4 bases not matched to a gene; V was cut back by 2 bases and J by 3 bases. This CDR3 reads CASSFSTSGNYEQYF. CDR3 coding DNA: TGTGCCAGCAGCTTCTCGACTAGCGGGAACTACGAGCAGTACTTC.

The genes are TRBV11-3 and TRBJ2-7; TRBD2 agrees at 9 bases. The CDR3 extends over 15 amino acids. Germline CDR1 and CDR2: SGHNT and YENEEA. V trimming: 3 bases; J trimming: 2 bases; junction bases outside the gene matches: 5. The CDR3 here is CASSFLAGEPYEQYV. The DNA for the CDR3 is TGTGCCAGCAGCTTCTTAGCGGGGGAACCCTACGAGCAGTACGTC.

The CDR3 sequence is CSVDGTSGRQQFF. In DNA form, the CDR3 reads TGCAGCGTTGACGGGACTAGCGGGAGGCAGCAGTTCTTC. The chain is built from TRBV29-1 and TRBJ2-1; TRBD2 agrees at 15 bases. Germline lookup yields CDR1 SQVTM and CDR2 ANQGSEA. The junction had 2 bases not matched to a gene; V was cut back by 3 bases and J by 11 bases. This CDR3 spans 13 amino acids.

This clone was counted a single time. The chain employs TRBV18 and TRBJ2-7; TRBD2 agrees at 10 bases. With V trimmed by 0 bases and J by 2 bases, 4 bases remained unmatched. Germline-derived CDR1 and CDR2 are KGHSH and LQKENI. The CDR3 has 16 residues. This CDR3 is CASSPPESGRAYEQYF. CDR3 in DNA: TGTGCCAGCTCACCACCGGAAAGCGGGAGGGCCTACGAGCAGTACTTC.

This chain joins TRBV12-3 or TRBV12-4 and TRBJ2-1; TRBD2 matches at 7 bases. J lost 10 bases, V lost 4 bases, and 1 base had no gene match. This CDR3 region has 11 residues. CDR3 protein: CASSWGGEQFF. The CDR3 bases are TGTGCCAGCAGTTGGGGGGGGGAGCAGTTCTTC.